The present TCR beta chain was sequenced within a study of OX40 agonist ivuxolimab in advanced cancers. Overall study: Each patient was given ivuxolimab into a vein every 2 weeks, at 0.01 to 10 mg/kg. Of the participants, approximately 36% had some prior anti-PD-1, anti-PD-L1 or anti-CTLA-4 therapy, which was allowed. Participants, 70% to 90% male, averaged roughly 60 years of age, ranging from about 20 to 79. Findings of the study overall: Within 6 weeks, CD4+ and CD8+ blood T cells expanded clonally at 0.1 to 3.0 mg/kg.

V gave up 3 bases and J gave up 4 bases; unmatched junction bases: 7. This CDR3 spans 16 amino acids. This clone was picked up one time. Its specificity is unknown. The data were produced by immunoSEQ multiplex PCR, yet TCRdb's version contains in-frame clones alone and is incomplete. The table shows around 60,000 clones, with approximately 90% occurring only once. The sequence came from an adult with an advanced solid tumor such as melanoma, head and neck, liver or kidney cancer. Sequences were derived from CD4+ or CD8+ T cells sorted from blood, sampled in a trial of the OX40 agonist ivuxolimab. The gene calls are TRBV23-1 and TRBJ1-4, with TRBD1 matching 8 bases. TRBV23-1 is marked as an open reading frame, function uncertain. This chain's CDR3 is CASSHRATGVNEKLFF. The DNA for the CDR3 is TGCGCCAGCAGTCACAGGGCGACAGGGGTTAATGAAAAACTGTTTTTT.